This T cell receptor (beta chain) is drawn from a study of blood T cell repertoires in COVID-19. Profiling relied on immunoSEQ multiplex PCR, and the TCRdb table lists in-frame clones only, not all of them. The table lists a few hundred thousand clones, around 81% of them singletons. The CDR3 length is 13 residues. Between the trimmed V and J ends, which lost 2 bases and 2 bases, there was a span of 6 bases. Germline lookup yields CDR1 MGHDK and CDR2 SYGVNS. Sequenced sample: PBMCs or T cells enriched from blood (not recorded which). The sequence was obtained from a woman in her thirties or forties with acute COVID-19. The rearrangement uses TRBV25-1 and TRBJ1-1; weak D call: TRBD1 (5 bases). CDR3 coding DNA: TGTGCCAGCAGTGAAGACAGAAACACTGAAGCTTTCTTT. Protein product: CASSEDRNTEAFF.